These 2 T cell receptor beta chains came from one sample sequenced in a study of beta chain features in type 1 diabetes. Study results and caveats: Moderate yet significant TCRB CDR3 shortening was seen in Type 1 diabetes patients in all four CD4+ subsets.

The study reverse transcribed the entire isolated RNA, so it sequenced expressed TCRB transcripts. The protocol was immunoSEQ multiplex PCR, while the TCRdb copy is restricted to in-frame clones and leaves out a portion. The data show approximately 160,000 clones, 10% seen once. Antigen specificity for these receptors is unknown. The sample was central memory CD4+ T cells from blood. All receptors come from a man aged 25-45 years with type 1 diabetes.

This sequence joins TRBV11-2 and TRBJ2-3, with D possibly TRBD2 on 6 matching bases. Germline V gene data show CDR1 as SGHAT and CDR2 as FQNNGV. Trimming stripped 5 bases from V and 4 bases from J, with 13 bases between. The CDR3 is 14 residues long. The CDR3 sequence is CASSPRTGADTQYF. CDR3 coding DNA: TGTGCCAGCAGCCCAAGGACGGGGGCAGATACGCAGTATTTT.

This clone came up a few times. The chain carries TRBV5-1 and TRBJ2-7; tentative D call: TRBD2 (7 bases). Germline V gene lookup returns CDR1 SGHRS and CDR2 YFSETQ. The ends were cut back, 4 bases at V and 5 bases at J, with 16 bases in the middle. The CDR3 contains 14 residues. The CDR3 protein is CASSTGLGGDEQYF. DNA for the CDR3: TGCGCCAGCAGCACCGGACTAGGGGGGGACGAGCAGTACTTC.